The 4 T cell receptor beta chains reported below all come from one sample, sequenced in a study of blood T cells in healthy people across ages. Alongside a J-beta primer mix, a sample-barcoded 5' primer served in a second PCR lasting about 7 to 12 cycles. TCRdb itself ran the 5' RACE reads through MiXCR, one entry per CDR3 protein. This sample has hundreds of thousands of distinct CDR3 sequences, with more than 25% found just once. Specimen: blood. These receptor sequences come from a woman older than 75 in good health.

This clonotype was found a few times. The chain links TRBV24-1 to TRBJ2-5; 8 nucleotides line up with TRBD1. J was trimmed by 5 bases and V by 0 bases; bases with no gene match: 1. The CDR3 runs to 14 residues. Germline V CDR1 and CDR2: KGHDR, SFDVKD. CDR3 residues: CATSDLYRGETQYF. The CDR3 region has the DNA TGTGCCACCAGTGATTTGTACAGGGGGGAGACCCAGTACTTC.

This clonotype occurred many times. V and J are TRBV10-3 and TRBJ2-7, with TRBD2 matching 9 bases. Trimming took 1 base from V and 6 from J; bases not matched to a gene: 4. CDR1 is ENHRY, CDR2 SYGVKD, per germline. The CDR3 is 14 residues long. CDR3 loop: CAISEFSGGFEQYF. CDR3 nucleotide sequence: TGTGCCATCAGTGAGTTCAGCGGGGGGTTCGAGCAGTACTTC.

This clonotype appeared many times. The chain combines TRBV20-1 with TRBJ2-1, with D maybe TRBD2 (7 bases). Deletions cut 0 bases from V and 5 bases from J, with 17 bases between. The germline gives CDR1 DFQATT, CDR2 SNEGSKA (reference sequence). The CDR3 runs 16 residues. CDR3 loop: CSARDSRGTFNNEQFF. The CDR3, as DNA: TGCAGTGCTAGAGATTCGCGGGGGACATTTAACAATGAGCAGTTCTTC.

This clonotype was observed a handful of times. The chain couples TRBV2 to TRBJ2-7, with 8 bases aligning to TRBD1. Germline CDR1 and CDR2: SNHLY and FYNNEI. This CDR3 is 12 amino acids long. The ends lost 4 bases at V and 11 bases at J; junction bases unmatched: 7. CDR3 sequence: CASSVSQGAEYF. The CDR3 DNA follows: TGTGCCAGCAGTGTGAGCCAGGGGGCCGAGTACTTC.